The 31 T cell receptor beta chains given below trace back to one sample, sequenced in a study of T cell changes during pregnancy in multiple sclerosis. The method was immunoSEQ multiplex PCR; TCRdb's version includes in-frame clones alone and lacks a portion of them. Altogether roughly 51,000 clones are present, 80% to 95% being singletons, with the ten largest covering 0.15% to 0.2%. The sample was CD4+ T cells from peripheral blood mononuclear cells, taken after pregnancy. The receptor source for this set is a female donor in good health, enrolled as a control in a pregnancy study.

This chain links TRBV27 with TRBJ1-5, with 7 positions matching TRBD1. The CDR3 runs 14 residues. Trimming removed 5 bases from V and 2 bases from J; junction bases left unmatched: 3. Germline assignment: CDR1 MNHEY and CDR2 SMNVEV (reference sequence). The CDR3 is CASSQGGGNQPQHF. CDR3 nucleotide sequence: TGTGCCAGCAGTCAGGGGGGTGGCAATCAGCCCCAGCATTTT.

The chain is built from TRBV6-1 and TRBJ2-3; TRBD2 might be the D (5 bases). There are 12 residues in the CDR3. V was cut by 5 bases and J by 9 bases, with 12 bases left in between. Germline V gene lookup returns CDR1 MNHNS and CDR2 SASEGT. The DNA for the CDR3 is TGTGCCAGCAGTAAGGACTCACCAACGCAGTATTTT. It specifies CASSKDSPTQYF.

The chain uses TRBV7-2 and TRBJ2-1; tentatively, D is TRBD2 (5 bases). Trimming left V 5 bases short and J 9 bases short, with 14 bases between. CDR3 length equals 13 residues. Germline loops: CDR1 SGHTA, CDR2 FQGNSA. The CDR3 DNA reads as TGTGCCAGCAGCCCTTCGAGGGCGGGTGAGCAGTTCTTC. It is translated as CASSPSRAGEQFF.

This clone has more than one count but fewer than ten. As DNA, the CDR3 is TGTGCCTCGGACAGGGGTTCCACTGAAGCTTTCTTT. As protein: CASDRGSTEAFF. V usage is TRBV2 and J usage is TRBJ1-1, with TRBD1 matching 9 bases. With V trimmed by 11 bases and J by 4 bases, 5 bases remained unmatched. Germline CDR1 and CDR2: SNHLY and FYNNEI. The CDR3 consists of 12 residues.

V is TRBV4-3 and J is TRBJ2-7; 8 bases match TRBD2. Germline CDR1 and CDR2: LGHNA and YSLEER. Germline trimming cut 0 bases from V and 3 bases from J; bases unmatched to any gene: 10. This CDR3 contains 17 residues. The CDR3 DNA reads TGCGCCAGCAGCCAAGAGCGGGGGGTAGGGCTAAGCTACGAGCAGTACTTC. Translation gives CASSQERGVGLSYEQYF.

This chain uses TRBV5-6 with TRBJ1-2; D gene ambiguous. In germline, CDR1 is SGHDT, CDR2 YYEEEE. V lost 3 bases and J lost 7, with 13 bases in between. The length of the CDR3 is 13 residues. The CDR3 region is CASSSRRGSGYTF. The CDR3 DNA reads TGTGCCAGCAGCTCCCGACGGGGATCTGGCTACACCTTC.

V and J are TRBV19 and TRBJ1-4, with TRBD1 identical over 8 bases. Germline trimming cut 8 bases from V and 8 bases from J; bases unmatched to any gene: 10. CDR1 LNHDA and CDR2 SQIVND come from the germline V gene (reference sequence). The CDR3 loop spans 14 amino acids. The CDR3 sequence is CASRPPGQVEKLFF. CDR3 in DNA: TGTGCCAGTCGACCTCCGGGACAGGTCGAAAAACTGTTTTTT.

The chain uses TRBV6-1 and TRBJ1-5; 7 nucleotides agree with TRBD1. V lost 2 bases, J lost 4 bases, and 2 bases stayed unmatched. The germline V gene encodes CDR1 MNHNS and CDR2 SASEGT. This CDR3 is built from 14 residues. CDR3: CASSENRGNQPQHF. The DNA for the CDR3 is TGTGCCAGCAGTGAAAACAGGGGTAATCAGCCCCAGCATTTT.

This chain links TRBV25-1 with TRBJ2-2; 7 nucleotides agree with TRBD1. Germline loops: CDR1 MGHDK, CDR2 SYGVNS. V shed 3 bases, J shed 6 bases, and the junction held 7 bases outside the gene matches. The CDR3 runs to 15 residues. CDR3 amino acids: CASSDPGQPSGELFF. The CDR3 DNA reads as TGTGCCAGCAGTGATCCGGGACAGCCATCCGGGGAGCTGTTTTTT.

The chain is built from TRBV5-1 and TRBJ2-7; 7 bases match TRBD1. J was trimmed by 3 bases and V by 4 bases; bases with no gene match: 1. The germline V gene has CDR1 SGHRS and CDR2 YFSETQ. This CDR3 is built from 12 residues. In nucleotides, the CDR3 is TGCGCCAGCAGCAGGGACAGCTACGAGCAGTACTTC. Residues: CASSRDSYEQYF.

This chain joins TRBV6-1 and TRBJ2-7, with D tentatively TRBD2 (5 bases). The CDR3 consists of 14 residues. The germline V and J ends were trimmed by 2 bases and 8 bases, with 16 bases remaining between them. Per the germline V gene, CDR1 is MNHNS and CDR2 is SASEGT. In DNA, the CDR3 is TGTGCCAGCAGTGAAAGCCTTAGCGTTGCGAAGCAGTACTTC. It specifies CASSESLSVAKQYF.

This clone was recorded only once. The V and J genes are TRBV19 and TRBJ2-2; D unresolved. The CDR3 has 15 residues. V was shortened by 3 bases and J by 4 bases, with 12 bases between the two germline ends. Germline V lookup: CDR1 LNHDA, CDR2 SQIVND (reference sequence). The CDR3 bases are TGTGCCAGTAGTATGAGAGGCTACTCCACCGGGGAGCTGTTTTTT. It yields the protein CASSMRGYSTGELFF.

J is TRBJ2-1 and V is TRBV5-5; 7 bases map to TRBD1. J lost 3 bases, V lost 5 bases, and 5 bases had no gene match. The CDR3 is made up of 14 amino acids. Germline V gives CDR1 SGHKS, CDR2 YYEKEE (reference sequence). The CDR3 sequence: CASSTGQHYNEQFF. CDR3 bases: TGTGCCAGCAGTACGGGACAGCACTACAATGAGCAGTTCTTC.

The chain joins TRBV4-2 to TRBJ2-5; no clear D gene. Per the germline V gene, CDR1 is LGHNA and CDR2 is YNFKEQ. CDR3 length: 13 amino acids. The ends were cut back, 1 base at V and 2 bases at J, with 5 bases in the middle. CDR3 DNA: TGTGCCAGCAGCCAAGGGGCTCAAGAGACCCAGTACTTC. This encodes CASSQGAQETQYF.

The chain combines TRBV5-1 with TRBJ1-4; possible D gene TRBD1, 6 bases. The CDR3 is 13 amino acids. In germline, CDR1 is SGHRS, CDR2 YFSETQ. The V end was cut by 7 bases, the J end by 4 bases, with 11 bases between. The CDR3 nucleotides are TGCGCCAGCCGAGGGGGGGATAATGAAAAACTGTTTTTT. As protein: CASRGGDNEKLFF. The full variable domain, with the rest looked up from reference TRBV5-1 and TRBJ1-4, is KAGVTQTPRYLIKTRGQQVTLSCSPISGHRSVSWYQQTPGQGLQFLFEYFSETQRNKGNFPGRFSGRQFSNSRSEMNVSTLELGDSALYLCASRGGDNEKLFFGSGTQLSVL.

The chain has TRBV20-1 and TRBJ2-5; unclear D gene. The CDR3 has 11 residues. Trimming removed 3 bases from V and 5 bases from J, with 7 bases in between. Germline V gives CDR1 DFQATT, CDR2 SNEGSKA (reference sequence). CDR3 DNA sequence: TGCAGTGCTAGGAGAGGTGAGACCCAGTACTTC. This translates into CSARRGETQYF.

The chain carries TRBV28 and TRBJ1-1; 7 positions agree with TRBD1. Germline lookup yields CDR1 MDHEN and CDR2 SYDVKM. This CDR3 is 15 amino acids long. Germline trimming cut 6 bases from V and 0 bases from J; bases unmatched to any gene: 7. The CDR3 spells CASRLTGPMNTEAFF. For the CDR3, the DNA is TGTGCCAGCAGGTTGACAGGGCCGATGAACACTGAAGCTTTCTTT.

The V gene is TRBV19, the J gene TRBJ1-4; 8 nucleotides line up with TRBD1. The V gene end was trimmed by 10 bases and the J gene end by 8 bases; junction bases not matched to a gene: 12. This CDR3 region has 14 residues. Germline V gene sequence: CDR1 LNHDA, CDR2 SQIVND (reference sequence). The CDR3 loop reads CATRGAGGAEKLFF. The CDR3 region has the DNA TGTGCCACCCGGGGGGCAGGGGGCGCGGAAAAACTGTTTTTT.

This chain links TRBV11-2 with TRBJ2-1; weak D call: TRBD1 (6 bases). Germline CDR1 is SGHAT and CDR2 is FQNNGV. Trimming removed 5 bases from V and 6 bases from J, with 20 bases in between. The CDR3 loop spans 16 amino acids. The CDR3 DNA is TGTGCCAGCAGCCCAGGGGTATTACAGATAACCAATGAGCAGTTCTTC. Translated: CASSPGVLQITNEQFF.

The CDR3: CASNGFTNEKLFF. The CDR3 DNA reads TGTGCCAGCAACGGGTTCACTAATGAAAAACTGTTTTTT. The gene calls are TRBV6-1 and TRBJ1-4; the D is unclear. This CDR3 region has 13 residues. Trimming took 7 bases from V and 2 from J, leaving 8 bases between them. Germline V gene data show CDR1 as MNHNS and CDR2 as SASEGT.

V is TRBV7-3 and J is TRBJ2-7, with D possibly being TRBD2 (6 bases). CDR3 size: 13 residues. Germline CDR1 is SGHTA and CDR2 is FQGTGA. Deletions cut 4 bases from V and 6 bases from J, with 13 bases between. The CDR3 DNA is TGTGCCAGCAGCTCGCGGCGGGGCGTCGAGCAGTACTTC. As protein: CASSSRRGVEQYF.

The chain links TRBV6-4 to TRBJ1-1; the D is unclear. CDR1 is MRHNA and CDR2 is SNTAGT in the germline V gene. CDR3 length equals 14 residues. V was trimmed by 2 bases and J by 1 base, leaving 8 bases between them. The CDR3 sequence: CASSDTNKNTEAFF. The CDR3 bases are TGTGCCAGCAGTGACACTAACAAGAACACTGAAGCTTTCTTT.

This rearrangement joins TRBV6-6 to TRBJ2-1; TRBD1 might be the D (5 bases). Germline V CDR1 and CDR2: MNHNY, SVGAGI (reference sequence). With 2 bases removed from V and 6 bases from J, the gap between germline ends came to 17 bases. The CDR3 has 16 amino acids. CDR3 region: CASSYIPSRESNEQFF. The CDR3 coding sequence is TGTGCCAGCAGTTACATCCCGAGCAGGGAAAGCAATGAGCAGTTCTTC.

The chain links TRBV6-1 to TRBJ1-3; D not certain. The CDR3 contains 12 residues. Germline CDR1 reads MNHNS; CDR2 reads SASEGT. With 6 bases removed from V and 8 bases from J, the gap between germline ends came to 11 bases. The CDR3 here is CASREGVDTIYF. The CDR3 DNA reads as TGTGCCAGCAGAGAGGGAGTGGACACCATATATTTT.

The chain joins TRBV6-5 to TRBJ1-3; possible D gene TRBD1, 6 bases. In germline, CDR1 is MNHEY, CDR2 SVGAGI. This CDR3 is built from 13 residues. With 6 bases removed from V and 8 bases from J, the gap between germline ends came to 14 bases. The CDR3 region has the DNA TGTGCCAGCAGCCCCGGACAGAGCCACACCATATATTTT. It is translated as CASSPGQSHTIYF.

V gene TRBV6-6 combines with J gene TRBJ1-4, with a tentative D call TRBD1 (5 bases). CDR3 length: 15 residues. Germline values: CDR1 MNHNY, CDR2 SVGAGI (reference sequence). The ends were cut back, 2 bases at V and 7 bases at J, with 14 bases in the middle. The CDR3 nucleotides are TGTGCCAGCAGTTACGACGGGGGGGGGAGTGAAAAACTGTTTTTT. Its protein product is CASSYDGGGSEKLFF.

The chain employs TRBV28 and TRBJ1-3; 8 positions match TRBD1. CDR1 and CDR2 from the germline V gene are MDHEN and SYDVKM. Unmatched junction bases numbered 4, after V lost 3 bases and J lost 3 bases. The CDR3 spans 15 residues. The CDR3 nucleotides are TGTGCCAGCAGTTTTCAGGGGGCCGGTGGAAACACCATATATTTT. It codes for CASSFQGAGGNTIYF.

In this sample, this clone turned up once. The rearrangement uses TRBV7-9 and TRBJ2-7, with 9 positions matching TRBD2. The CDR3 is 17 residues long. With V trimmed by 2 bases and J by 1 base, 9 bases remained unmatched. Germline V gives CDR1 SEHNR, CDR2 FQNEAQ (reference sequence). The CDR3 reads CASSLSGRQGLSYEQYF. The DNA for the CDR3 is TGTGCCAGCAGCTTAAGCGGGAGGCAGGGACTTTCCTACGAGCAGTACTTC.

This rearrangement joins TRBV27 to TRBJ1-6; 7 bases map to TRBD1. CDR3 size: 15 residues. V dropped 5 bases and J dropped 9; count of bases not matched to a gene: 10. CDR1 and CDR2 (germline): MNHEY, SMNVEV (reference sequence). CDR3 in amino acids: CASSREQGRGSPLHF. The CDR3 coding sequence is TGTGCCAGCAGTCGGGAACAGGGGAGAGGTTCACCCCTCCACTTT.

The chain couples TRBV10-3 to TRBJ2-2; 11 bases align to TRBD1. The junction had 6 bases not matched to a gene; V was cut back by 11 bases and J by 4 bases. The CDR3 extends over 14 amino acids. The germline gives CDR1 ENHRY, CDR2 SYGVKD. The CDR3 coding sequence is TGTGCCCATCGCGGACAGGGGGCCACCGGGGAGCTGTTTTTT. Translated, it gives CAHRGQGATGELFF.

CDR3 bases: TGTGCCAGCAGCTTCGACAGGGGGCAAGGTGAAGCTTTCTTT. Its translation is CASSFDRGQGEAFF. This chain links TRBV5-6 with TRBJ1-1, with TRBD1 identical over 10 bases. Germline CDR1 and CDR2: SGHDT and YYEEEE. This CDR3 has 14 residues. V was clipped by 2 bases and J by 7 bases; unmatched bases: 5.